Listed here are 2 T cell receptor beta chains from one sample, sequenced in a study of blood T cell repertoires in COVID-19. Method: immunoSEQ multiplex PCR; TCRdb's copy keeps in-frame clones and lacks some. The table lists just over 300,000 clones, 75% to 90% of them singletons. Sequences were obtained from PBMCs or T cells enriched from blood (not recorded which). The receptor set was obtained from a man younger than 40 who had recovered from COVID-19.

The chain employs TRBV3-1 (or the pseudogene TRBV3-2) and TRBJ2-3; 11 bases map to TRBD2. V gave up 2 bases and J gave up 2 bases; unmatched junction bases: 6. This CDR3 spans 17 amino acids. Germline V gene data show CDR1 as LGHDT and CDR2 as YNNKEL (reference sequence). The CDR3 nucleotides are TGTGCCAGCAGCCAACTAAGACTAGCGGGACACACAGATACGCAGTATTTT. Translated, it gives CASSQLRLAGHTDTQYF.

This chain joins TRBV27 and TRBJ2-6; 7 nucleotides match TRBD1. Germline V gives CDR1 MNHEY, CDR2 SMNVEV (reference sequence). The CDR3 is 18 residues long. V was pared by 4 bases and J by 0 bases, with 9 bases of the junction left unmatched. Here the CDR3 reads CASSSSGTDYSGANVLTF. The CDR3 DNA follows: TGTGCCAGCAGTTCATCCGGGACAGACTACTCTGGGGCCAACGTCCTGACTTTC.